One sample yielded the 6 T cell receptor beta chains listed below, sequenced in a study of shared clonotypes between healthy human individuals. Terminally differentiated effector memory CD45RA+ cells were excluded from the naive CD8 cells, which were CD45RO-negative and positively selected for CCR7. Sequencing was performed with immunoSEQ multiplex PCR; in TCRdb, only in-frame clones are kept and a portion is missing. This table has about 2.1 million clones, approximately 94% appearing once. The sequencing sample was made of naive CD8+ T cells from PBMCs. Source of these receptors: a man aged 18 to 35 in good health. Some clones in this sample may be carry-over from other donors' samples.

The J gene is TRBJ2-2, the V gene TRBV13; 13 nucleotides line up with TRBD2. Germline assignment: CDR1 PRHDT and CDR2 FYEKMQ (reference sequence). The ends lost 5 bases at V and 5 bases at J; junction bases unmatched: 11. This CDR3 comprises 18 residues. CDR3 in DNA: TGTGCCAGCAGCCAAATTGGAGGACTAGCGGGAGATACCGGGGAGCTGTTTTTT. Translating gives CASSQIGGLAGDTGELFF.

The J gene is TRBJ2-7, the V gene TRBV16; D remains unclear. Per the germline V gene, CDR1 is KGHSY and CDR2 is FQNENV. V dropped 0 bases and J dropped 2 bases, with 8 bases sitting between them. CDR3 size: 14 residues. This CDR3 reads CASSQSRFPYEQYF. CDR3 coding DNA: TGTGCCAGCAGCCAATCCAGGTTCCCCTACGAGCAGTACTTC. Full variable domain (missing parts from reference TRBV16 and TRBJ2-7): GEEVAQTPKHLVRGEGQKAKLYCAPIKGHSYVFWYQQVLKNEFKFLISFQNENVFDETGMPKERFSAKCLPNSPCSLEIQATKLEDSAVYFCASSQSRFPYEQYFGPGTRLTVT.

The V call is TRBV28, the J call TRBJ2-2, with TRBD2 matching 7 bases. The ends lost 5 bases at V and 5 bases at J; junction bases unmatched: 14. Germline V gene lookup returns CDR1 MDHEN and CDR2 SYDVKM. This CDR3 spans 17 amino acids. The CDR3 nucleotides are TGTGCCAGCAGTCCCGAAAATCGAGCGGGATGGACCGGGGAGCTGTTTTTT. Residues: CASSPENRAGWTGELFF.

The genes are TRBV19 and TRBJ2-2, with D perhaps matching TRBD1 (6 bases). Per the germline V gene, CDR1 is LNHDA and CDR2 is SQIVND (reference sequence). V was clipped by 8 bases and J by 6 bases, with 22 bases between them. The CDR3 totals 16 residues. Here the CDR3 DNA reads TGTGCCAGTGGCAAGGACAGTACATTATGGGCCGGGGAGCTGTTTTTT. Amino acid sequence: CASGKDSTLWAGELFF.

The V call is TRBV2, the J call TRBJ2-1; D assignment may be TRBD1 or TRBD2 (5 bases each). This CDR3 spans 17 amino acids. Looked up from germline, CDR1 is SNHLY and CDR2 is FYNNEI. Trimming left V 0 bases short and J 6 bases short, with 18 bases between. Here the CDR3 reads CASSEAGVSLPGNEQFF. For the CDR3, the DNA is TGTGCCAGCAGTGAAGCGGGGGTCTCGCTTCCTGGCAATGAGCAGTTCTTC. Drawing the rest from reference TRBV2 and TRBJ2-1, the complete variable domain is EPEVTQTPSHQVTQMGQEVILRCVPISNHLYFYWYRQILGQKVEFLVSFYNNEISEKSEIFDDQFSVERPDGSNFTLKIRSTKLEDSAMYFCASSEAGVSLPGNEQFFGPGTRLTVL.

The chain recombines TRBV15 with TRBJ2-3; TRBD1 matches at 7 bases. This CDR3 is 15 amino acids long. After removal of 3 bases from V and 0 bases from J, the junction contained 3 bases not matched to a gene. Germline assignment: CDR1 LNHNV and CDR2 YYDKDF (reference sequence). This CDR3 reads CATSRGQSSTDTQYF. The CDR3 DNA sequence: TGTGCCACCAGCAGGGGACAGAGCAGCACAGATACGCAGTATTTT.